One and the same sample provided the 19 T cell receptor beta chains below, sequenced in a study of shared clonotypes between healthy human individuals. Profiled with immunoSEQ multiplex PCR; TCRdb holds only in-frame clones, not every one. The sample includes some 1 million clones, about three quarters of them seen just once. Sequenced material: memory CD4+ T cells sorted from blood. This sample's subset: CD45RA-negative fraction. All receptors come from a man aged 18 to 29 in good health.

This clone was counted many times. In nucleotides, the CDR3 is TGTGCCAGTAGCCGATTTAGGGGCTACGAGCAGTACTTC. The encoded protein is CASSRFRGYEQYF. The chain employs TRBV19 and TRBJ2-7; weak D call: TRBD1 (5 bases). The CDR3 extends over 13 amino acids. The V end was cut by 6 bases, the J end by 3 bases, with 12 bases between. Germline-derived CDR1 and CDR2 are LNHDA and SQIVND (reference sequence). The variable domain in full, completed from reference TRBV19 and TRBJ2-7, reads DGGITQSPKYLFRKEGQNVTLSCEQNLNHDAMYWYRQDPGQGLRLIYYSQIVNDFQKGDIAEGYSVSREKKESFPLTVTSAQKNPTAFYLCASSRFRGYEQYFGPGTRLTVT.

With respect to this clone: A read error may produce the germline difference seen at one junction end. The chain combines TRBV7-7 with TRBJ2-5, with no clear D. Germline V gives CDR1 SSHAT, CDR2 FNYEAQ (reference sequence). This CDR3 spans 13 amino acids. The chain's CDR3 is CASSLSAQETQYF. CDR3 DNA sequence: TGTGCTAGCAGCTTAAGCGCCCAAGAGACCCAGTACTTC.

Comments on this clone: At the DNA level, this CDR3 is encoded by other sequences in the same sample as well. V is TRBV5-1 and J is TRBJ1-2; no clear D. Germline CDR1 reads SGHRS; CDR2 reads YFSETQ. This CDR3 comprises 12 residues. V was pared by 3 bases and J by 1 base, with 4 bases between. The CDR3 protein is CASSSDNYGYTF. The CDR3 DNA sequence: TGCGCCAGCAGCTCCGATAACTATGGCTACACCTTC.

In its sample, this clone was seen a few times. The genes are TRBV7-9 and TRBJ1-1; unclear D gene. CDR1 SEHNR and CDR2 FQNEAQ come from the germline V gene (reference sequence). With 1 base removed from V and 5 bases from J, the gap between germline ends came to 11 bases. The CDR3 has 14 residues. This CDR3 is CASSLESGKTEAFF. CDR3 nucleotide sequence: TGTGCCAGCAGCTTAGAGTCGGGAAAGACTGAAGCTTTCTTT.

Concerning this clone itself: This may come from a read error, since a much larger clone is one base off. V is TRBV5-6 and J is TRBJ1-1, with D possibly TRBD1 on 6 matching bases. Per the germline V gene, CDR1 is SGHDT and CDR2 is YYEEEE. This CDR3 is built from 14 residues. V lost 2 bases to trimming and J lost 1 base, with 9 bases between them. CDR3 in DNA: TGTGCCAGCAGCTTTACAGGGTGGAACACTGAAGCTTTCTTT. It translates to CASSFTGWNTEAFF.

The J gene is TRBJ2-2, the V gene TRBV27; possible D gene TRBD2, 6 bases. In germline, CDR1 is MNHEY, CDR2 SMNVEV (reference sequence). The V end was cut by 1 base, the J end by 2 bases, with 11 bases between. The CDR3 covers 16 residues. CDR3 nucleotides: TGTGCCAGCAGTTTATTCTACGGGGGAAACACCGGGGAGCTGTTTTTT. Encoded protein: CASSLFYGGNTGELFF.

The V gene is TRBV5-4, the J gene TRBJ2-1, with TRBD1 matching over 11 bases. Germline V gene data show CDR1 as SGHNT and CDR2 as YYREEE (reference sequence). The CDR3 contains 15 residues. The V and J ends lost 4 bases and 10 bases, in that order; junction bases with no gene match: 10. The CDR3 reads CASSPGGQGAGEQFF. In DNA, the CDR3 is TGTGCCAGCAGCCCGGGTGGACAGGGGGCTGGGGAGCAGTTCTTC. Full variable domain (rest looked up from reference TRBV5-4 and TRBJ2-1): ETGVTQSPTHLIKTRGQQVTLRCSSQSGHNTVSWYQQALGQGPQFIFQYYREEENGRGNFPPRFSGLQFPNYSSELNVNALELDDSALYLCASSPGGQGAGEQFFGPGTRLTVL.

As regards this clone: This could be a read error, since a much larger clone is one nucleotide away. The rearrangement uses TRBV7-9 and TRBJ2-5; 9 bases line up with TRBD1. The CDR3 runs 15 residues. V shed 1 base and J 1 base; nucleotides not matched to a gene: 1. CDR1 and CDR2 (germline): SEHNR, FQNEAQ (reference sequence). CDR3 loop: CASSLGDRVQETQYF. CDR3 nucleotides: TGTGCCAGCAGCTTAGGGGACAGGGTCCAAGAGACCCAGTACTTC. The entire variable domain, with the rest obtained from reference TRBV7-9 and TRBJ2-5, is as follows: DTGVSQNPRHKITKRGQNVTFRCDPISEHNRLYWYRQTLGQGPEFLTYFQNEAQLEKSRLLSDRFSAERPKGSFSTLEIQRTEQGDSAMYLCASSLGDRVQETQYFGPGTRLLVL.

The chain carries TRBV5-1 and TRBJ1-5; D not certain. Germline values: CDR1 SGHRS, CDR2 YFSETQ. V gave up 4 bases and J gave up 8 bases, with 13 bases separating them. The CDR3 totals 13 residues. The CDR3 nucleotides read TGCGCCAGCAGCGCCGGGCCAGAAAAGCCCCAGCATTTT. This codes for CASSAGPEKPQHF. The whole variable domain, filled in from reference TRBV5-1 and TRBJ1-5, reads KAGVTQTPRYLIKTRGQQVTLSCSPISGHRSVSWYQQTPGQGLQFLFEYFSETQRNKGNFPGRFSGRQFSNSRSEMNVSTLELGDSALYLCASSAGPEKPQHFGDGTRLSIL.

The chain is built from TRBV6-6 and TRBJ1-2; maybe TRBD1 (5 bases). Trimming took 4 bases from V and 0 from J, leaving 12 bases between them. Germline V gives CDR1 MNHNY, CDR2 SVGAGI (reference sequence). This CDR3 has 15 amino acids. CDR3 bases: TGTGCCAGCAGTTTTCGGCAGGGCCCTAACTATGGCTACACCTTC. Protein product: CASSFRQGPNYGYTF.

This chain uses TRBV5-1 with TRBJ2-5, with 8 bases matching TRBD1. The ends lost 2 bases at V and 5 bases at J; junction bases unmatched: 11. This CDR3 is 16 amino acids long. Germline assignment: CDR1 SGHRS and CDR2 YFSETQ. CDR3 amino acids: CASSFNSGGPMETQYF. CDR3 coding DNA: TGCGCCAGCAGCTTCAATTCAGGGGGCCCCATGGAGACCCAGTACTTC.

This clone was counted only a few times. Different DNA sequences within this sample yield the same CDR3. The rearrangement uses TRBV5-1 and TRBJ1-1, with a weak D call TRBD1 (6 bases). The CDR3 has 14 amino acids. Trimming removed 0 bases at V and 4 bases at J, with 10 bases between. Germline V lookup: CDR1 SGHRS, CDR2 YFSETQ. CDR3 region: CASSLDREGTEAFF. The CDR3, as DNA: TGCGCCAGCAGCTTGGACAGGGAGGGCACTGAAGCTTTCTTT.

The chain carries TRBV18 and TRBJ2-5, with a possible D match to TRBD2 (5 bases). The CDR3 sequence is 15 residues long. CDR1 and CDR2 (germline): KGHSH, LQKENI. V shed 1 base and J shed 3 bases, with 12 bases lying between them. The CDR3 loop reads CASSPRGATKETQYF. As DNA, the CDR3 is TGTGCCAGCTCACCACGGGGAGCTACCAAAGAGACCCAGTACTTC.

The V gene is TRBV25-1, the J gene TRBJ2-7; D may be TRBD2 (5 bases). V was clipped by 4 bases and J by 3 bases, with 10 bases between them. The germline gives CDR1 MGHDK, CDR2 SYGVNS. This CDR3 is 13 amino acids long. The CDR3 DNA is TGTGCCAGCAGTGTACTAGATCGCTACGAGCAGTACTTC. Protein product: CASSVLDRYEQYF.

This clone was seen at least ten times. The sample has other DNA sequences that encode this CDR3 too. The V call is TRBV5-1, the J call TRBJ1-4; a weak D match, TRBD1 (5 bases). The V end was cut by 0 bases, the J end by 2 bases, with 5 bases between. The CDR3 runs 14 residues. CDR1 SGHRS and CDR2 YFSETQ come from the germline V gene. The CDR3: CASSLEGTNEKLFF. The DNA for the CDR3 is TGCGCCAGCAGCTTGGAGGGGACTAATGAAAAACTGTTTTTT.

A word on this clone: This CDR3 is also generated by other DNA sequences in the sample. The V and J genes are TRBV2 and TRBJ1-5; D uncertain. Trimming pared 6 bases from V and 4 bases from J, leaving 4 bases between. Per germline, CDR1 SNHLY and CDR2 FYNNEI. The CDR3 runs 11 residues. The CDR3 spells CASSLNQPQHF. The CDR3 nucleotides are TGTGCCAGCAGCCTGAATCAGCCCCAGCATTTT. Supplemented by reference TRBV2 and TRBJ1-5, the full variable domain reads EPEVTQTPSHQVTQMGQEVILRCVPISNHLYFYWYRQILGQKVEFLVSFYNNEISEKSEIFDDQFSVERPDGSNFTLKIRSTKLEDSAMYFCASSLNQPQHFGDGTRLSIL.

This sequence joins TRBV9 and TRBJ2-1; no firm D call. Between the trimmed V and J ends, which lost 4 bases and 2 bases, there was a span of 7 bases. The germline gives CDR1 SGDLS, CDR2 YYNGEE. This CDR3 is built from 13 residues. CDR3 bases: TGTGCCAGCAGCTCCCATCCCTACAATGAGCAGTTCTTC. Translated: CASSSHPYNEQFF.

Concerning this clone itself: Possible read error: a much larger clone is one base away. Other nucleotide sequences in the sample specify the same CDR3. J is TRBJ1-5 and V is TRBV18; D is perhaps TRBD1 (5 bases). Germline V gene lookup returns CDR1 KGHSH and CDR2 LQKENI. V shed 3 bases and J shed 4 bases, with 7 bases lying between them. The CDR3 spans 13 residues. Here the CDR3 reads CASSPNRNQPQHF. The DNA of the CDR3 is TGTGCCAGCTCACCTAACAGGAATCAGCCCCAGCATTTT.

The chain joins TRBV6-5 to TRBJ2-7, with D tentatively TRBD1 or TRBD2 (5 bases each). V lost 6 bases and J 6 bases, leaving 18 bases between the germline ends. The CDR3 is 14 amino acids. Germline CDR1 is MNHEY and CDR2 is SVGAGI. The CDR3 DNA reads as TGTGCCAGCAGGACAACAGGAGGATTTGGCGAGCAGTACTTC. Its protein product is CASRTTGGFGEQYF.